Following are 28 T cell receptor beta chains from one sample sequenced in a study of cytomegalovirus exposure and HLA in healthy donors. Both 60 Vbeta primers and 13 Jbeta primers went into the PCR. Sequencing used immunoSEQ multiplex PCR; TCRdb keeps in-frame clones, though not all of them. The sample lists 99,000 or so clones, approximately 11% occurring once. The sample comprised PBMCs. These receptors all stem from a man aged 35 to 55 in good health and CMV-seropositive.

This clone was recorded once. V is TRBV28 and J is TRBJ2-1; 9 nucleotides match TRBD2. Germline CDR1 is MDHEN and CDR2 is SYDVKM. The CDR3 contains 16 residues. The V gene end was trimmed by 4 bases and the J gene end by 2 bases; junction bases not matched to a gene: 6. The CDR3 here is CASSYTLAGPYNEQFF. The CDR3 DNA sequence: TGTGCCAGCAGTTATACCCTAGCGGGGCCCTACAATGAGCAGTTCTTC.

This clone was found a few times. The CDR3 here is CASSFGLAGSYKYF. CDR3 sequence (DNA): TGTGCCAGCAGCTTCGGACTAGCCGGATCCTATAAGTACTTC. The chain links TRBV11-2 to TRBJ2-4, with 8 bases that match TRBD2. V was pared by 3 bases and J by 14 bases, with 12 bases of the junction left unmatched. From germline, CDR1 is SGHAT and CDR2 FQNNGV. This CDR3 is built from 14 residues.

The sample holds a few counts of this clone. The rearrangement uses TRBV12-1 and TRBJ2-1; the listed D gene, TRBD1, was not tested against the DNA. TRBV12-1 is marked as a pseudogene. The CDR3 spans 15 residues. CDR3 nucleotide sequence: TGTGCCAGCAGCTTTGAGGGGCGATGTGGGCCTACGAAGTTCTTC. This gives the protein CASSFEGRCGPTKFF.

The gene calls are TRBV10-3 and TRBJ2-7; perhaps TRBD2 as D (6 bases). Deletions cut 4 bases from V and 6 bases from J, with 7 bases between. This CDR3 spans 11 amino acids. Germline V CDR1 and CDR2: ENHRY, SYGVKD. CDR3 loop: CAISGEVEQYF. The CDR3 DNA follows: TGTGCCATCAGTGGGGAGGTCGAGCAGTACTTC.

This clone was detected only a few times. The rearrangement joins TRBV5-1 to TRBJ2-1, with a possible D match to TRBD1 (5 bases). V lost 0 bases and J lost 5, with 21 bases in between. CDR1 and CDR2 (germline): SGHRS, YFSETQ. The CDR3 covers 18 residues. The CDR3 sequence is CASSLARAESPFNNEQFF. DNA for the CDR3: TGCGCCAGCAGCTTGGCCAGGGCGGAAAGCCCCTTCAACAATGAGCAGTTCTTC.

The genes are TRBV10-3 and TRBJ2-7; 11 positions match TRBD2. In germline, CDR1 is ENHRY, CDR2 SYGVKD. The CDR3 covers 16 residues. With V trimmed by 2 bases and J by 3 bases, 6 bases remained unmatched. The CDR3 DNA follows: TGTGCCATCAGTGAGCCGACTAGCGGGGCCTTCTACGAGCAGTACTTC. Translated: CAISEPTSGAFYEQYF.

The rearrangement uses TRBV28 and TRBJ2-7; TRBD2 matches 8 bases. The CDR3 loop spans 14 amino acids. Trimming removed 6 bases from V and 0 bases from J; junction bases left unmatched: 4. Germline values: CDR1 MDHEN, CDR2 SYDVKM. The CDR3 DNA reads TGTGCCAGCAGCTTCAGCGGGAGCTCCTACGAGCAGTACTTC. Amino acid sequence: CASSFSGSSYEQYF.

This clone was seen more than once but under ten times. The chain couples TRBV18 to TRBJ2-3; the D gene is possibly TRBD1 (5 bases). The ends were cut back, 3 bases at V and 3 bases at J, with 16 bases in the middle. CDR3 length: 16 residues. Per germline, CDR1 KGHSH and CDR2 LQKENI. As DNA, the CDR3 is TGTGCCAGCTCACCGGATCAGGGATGGGGTACAGATACGCAGTATTTT. Protein product: CASSPDQGWGTDTQYF.

V is TRBV30 and J is TRBJ1-5, with D unresolved. CDR1 and CDR2 (germline): GTSNPN, SVGIG (reference sequence). Trimming stripped 2 bases from V and 7 bases from J, with 15 bases between. This CDR3 has 14 amino acids. CDR3 sequence reads: CAWSSSSFKQPQHF. CDR3 nucleotides: TGTGCCTGGAGTTCGTCCTCTTTTAAACAGCCCCAGCATTTT.

The chain uses TRBV15 and TRBJ2-7; 7 bases map to TRBD2. CDR1 LNHNV and CDR2 YYDKDF come from the germline V gene (reference sequence). The V gene end was trimmed by 6 bases and the J gene end by 4 bases; junction bases not matched to a gene: 12. The CDR3 length is 15 residues. The CDR3 DNA follows: TGTGCCACCAGGCACAGCGGGGATCTAAGATACGAGCAGTACTTC. It translates to CATRHSGDLRYEQYF. Full variable domain (rest looked up from reference TRBV15 and TRBJ2-7): DAMVIQNPRYQVTQFGKPVTLSCSQTLNHNVMYWYQQKSSQAPKLLFHYYDKDFNNEADTPDNFQSRRPNTSFCFLDIRSPGLGDTAMYLCATRHSGDLRYEQYFGPGTRLTVT.

This clone was counted only a few times. This chain connects TRBV19 to TRBJ1-2; TRBD1 aligns across 12 bases. Germline values: CDR1 LNHDA, CDR2 SQIVND (reference sequence). V trimming: 5 bases; J trimming: 7 bases; junction bases outside the gene matches: 5. The CDR3 is 14 residues long. The CDR3 DNA follows: TGTGCCAGTAGTCCGGGACAGGGGGCAGGTGGCTACACCTTC. This gives the protein CASSPGQGAGGYTF. The variable domain in full, with the rest retrieved from reference TRBV19 and TRBJ1-2, is DGGITQSPKYLFRKEGQNVTLSCEQNLNHDAMYWYRQDPGQGLRLIYYSQIVNDFQKGDIAEGYSVSREKKESFPLTVTSAQKNPTAFYLCASSPGQGAGGYTFGSGTRLTVV.

This clone was seen only a few times. This chain uses TRBV7-6 with TRBJ2-7; 8 bases agree with TRBD1. The CDR3 covers 14 residues. Germline V gene lookup returns CDR1 SGHVS and CDR2 FNYEAQ. V shed 3 bases, J shed 6 bases, and the junction held 7 bases outside the gene matches. This CDR3 reads CASSFRDRSLEQYF. Here the CDR3 DNA reads TGTGCCAGCAGCTTCCGGGACAGGTCCCTCGAGCAGTACTTC.

This clone was seen only a few times. The chain uses TRBV5-4 and TRBJ2-3; D might be TRBD2 (7 bases). In germline, CDR1 is SGHNT, CDR2 YYREEE (reference sequence). The CDR3 runs to 15 residues. V lost 5 bases and J 1 base, leaving 14 bases between the germline ends. The CDR3 nucleotides read TGTGCCAGCAGAGGGGGGGGGTTTCGCACAGATACGCAGTATTTT. It translates to CASRGGGFRTDTQYF.

The rearrangement uses TRBV29-1 and TRBJ1-2; D possibly corresponds to TRBD1 (5 bases). CDR3 length: 13 residues. Germline CDR1 SQVTM, CDR2 ANQGSEA. V gave up 0 bases and J gave up 6 bases, with 11 bases separating them. This chain's CDR3 is CSVEEGREDGYTF. CDR3 nucleotide sequence: TGCAGCGTTGAAGAGGGCAGGGAGGATGGCTACACCTTC. The complete variable domain, with remaining parts taken from reference TRBV29-1 and TRBJ1-2, reads SAVISQKPSRDICQRGTSLTIQCQVDSQVTMMFWYRQQPGQSLTLIATANQGSEATYESGFVIDKFPISRPNLTFSTLTVSNMSPEDSSIYLCSVEEGREDGYTFGSGTRLTVV.

The rearrangement links TRBV2 to TRBJ1-3, with 9 bases aligning to TRBD1. The CDR3 contains 16 residues. Trimming removed 6 bases from V and 4 bases from J; junction bases left unmatched: 10. Per the germline V gene, CDR1 is SNHLY and CDR2 is FYNNEI. This CDR3 is CASSYRGLRGGNTIYF. The CDR3, as DNA: TGTGCCAGCAGCTACAGGGGGCTCCGAGGGGGAAACACCATATATTTT.

This clone was observed a handful of times. The chain combines TRBV25-1 with TRBJ2-1; TRBD1 matches 8 bases. The junction had 11 bases not matched to a gene; V was cut back by 5 bases and J by 2 bases. CDR3 size: 17 residues. The germline V gene has CDR1 MGHDK and CDR2 SYGVNS. The CDR3 spells CASSRGQGREAYNEQFF. The CDR3 DNA reads as TGTGCCAGCAGTAGAGGACAGGGACGAGAGGCCTACAATGAGCAGTTCTTC.

The rearrangement uses TRBV28 and TRBJ2-4; D is possibly TRBD2 (6 bases). V shed 4 bases and J shed 0 bases, with 13 bases lying between them. Germline V gene sequence: CDR1 MDHEN, CDR2 SYDVKM. The CDR3 spans 16 residues. The CDR3 nucleotides read TGTGCCAGCAGTTCTCCGGGACTTTCAGCCAAAAACATTCAGTACTTC. Translated: CASSSPGLSAKNIQYF.

The gene calls are TRBV4-1 and TRBJ2-7, with 7 bases matching TRBD2. CDR1 and CDR2 from the germline V gene are MGHRA and YSYEKL. The CDR3 extends over 14 amino acids. With V trimmed by 1 base and J by 2 bases, 2 bases remained unmatched. The CDR3 DNA reads as TGCGCCAGCAGCCAAGGGGAGGGAACCTACGAGCAGTACTTC. As protein: CASSQGEGTYEQYF.

The chain is built from TRBV5-4 and TRBJ1-2, with 7 bases that match TRBD1. The V gene end was trimmed by 2 bases and the J gene end by 5 bases; junction bases not matched to a gene: 12. CDR1 is SGHNT and CDR2 is YYREEE in the germline V gene (reference sequence). CDR3 size: 16 residues. The CDR3 loop reads CASSLGGTVKKYGYTF. For the CDR3, the DNA is TGTGCCAGCAGCTTAGGGGGGACAGTGAAAAAATATGGCTACACCTTC. The entire variable domain, with the rest obtained from reference TRBV5-4 and TRBJ1-2, is as follows: ETGVTQSPTHLIKTRGQQVTLRCSSQSGHNTVSWYQQALGQGPQFIFQYYREEENGRGNFPPRFSGLQFPNYSSELNVNALELDDSALYLCASSLGGTVKKYGYTFGSGTRLTVV.

This clone was seen a handful of times. The chain is built from TRBV5-6 and TRBJ2-7; TRBD1 matches 8 bases. There are 15 residues in the CDR3. Germline V gene data show CDR1 as SGHDT and CDR2 as YYEEEE. The V segment lost 0 bases and the J segment 2 bases; nucleotides outside the gene matches: 4. CDR3 amino acids: CASSLDGTGTYEQYF. The CDR3 nucleotides are TGTGCCAGCAGCTTGGATGGGACAGGCACCTACGAGCAGTACTTC.

This sequence joins TRBV4-1 and TRBJ2-3; TRBD1 matches at 8 bases. Losses at the gene ends were 2 bases for V and 4 bases for J; bases not matched to a gene: 5. The CDR3 is made up of 15 amino acids. Germline loops: CDR1 MGHRA, CDR2 YSYEKL. The CDR3 nucleotides are TGCGCCAGCAGCCAAACCGGACAGGGTTCAGATACGCAGTATTTT. Translated, it gives CASSQTGQGSDTQYF.

In this sample, this clone turned up a few times. The J gene is TRBJ1-4, the V gene TRBV4-1; perhaps TRBD1 as D (5 bases). V shed 0 bases and J shed 4 bases, with 15 bases lying between them. Germline V gene data show CDR1 as MGHRA and CDR2 as YSYEKL. The CDR3 contains 17 residues. In DNA form, the CDR3 reads TGCGCCAGCAGCCAAGAGGGCCGGCAGGGCTTTAATGAAAAACTGTTTTTT. Its translation: CASSQEGRQGFNEKLFF.

This chain connects TRBV12-5 to TRBJ2-7; D may be TRBD1 (6 bases). From germline, CDR1 is LGHNT and CDR2 FRNRAP. Trimming pared 5 bases from V and 2 bases from J, leaving 16 bases between. The CDR3 runs 15 residues. CDR3 bases: TGTGCTAGTGGTCCTCAGGGGTCCCCTCCCTACGAGCAGTACTTC. Residues: CASGPQGSPPYEQYF.

The chain recombines TRBV5-1 with TRBJ2-3, with 8 bases identical to TRBD1. Losses at the gene ends were 5 bases for V and 2 bases for J; bases not matched to a gene: 7. This CDR3 spans 15 amino acids. Germline V gene lookup returns CDR1 SGHRS and CDR2 YFSETQ. CDR3 coding DNA: TGCGCCAGCAGGGTGACGGGACAGGCCACAGATACGCAGTATTTT. This sequence encodes CASRVTGQATDTQYF.

In DNA form, the CDR3 reads TGTGCCAGTAGTTTCGGGACTAGCGGATTCTACAATGAGCAGTTCTTC. This encodes CASSFGTSGFYNEQFF. The chain combines TRBV19 with TRBJ2-1; 11 positions match TRBD2. This CDR3 region has 16 residues. CDR1 is LNHDA, CDR2 SQIVND, per germline (reference sequence). J gave up 3 bases and V 5 bases, and 6 bases lay outside the gene matches. The full variable domain, in which reference TRBV19 and TRBJ2-1 provide the parts outside the CDR3, is DGGITQSPKYLFRKEGQNVTLSCEQNLNHDAMYWYRQDPGQGLRLIYYSQIVNDFQKGDIAEGYSVSREKKESFPLTVTSAQKNPTAFYLCASSFGTSGFYNEQFFGPGTRLTVL.

The V call is TRBV13, the J call TRBJ2-5, with 9 bases lining up with TRBD2. Germline V gene data show CDR1 as PRHDT and CDR2 as FYEKMQ (reference sequence). The CDR3 loop spans 19 amino acids. The V gene end was trimmed by 5 bases and the J gene end by 4 bases; junction bases not matched to a gene: 20. The CDR3 DNA reads TGTGCCAGCAGCCGGTCCCTGCCCGAGCGGGAGGATTCAGGAGAGACCCAGTACTTC. Amino acids: CASSRSLPEREDSGETQYF.

This clone was detected only a few times. The chain carries TRBV19 and TRBJ1-2, with D possibly TRBD1 on 5 matching bases. This CDR3 has 15 residues. The V gene's germline CDR1 is LNHDA and CDR2 SQIVND (reference sequence). V was cut by 4 bases and J by 4 bases, with 16 bases left in between. CDR3 nucleotide sequence: TGTGCCAGTAGTACAACAATCCAGGGCGGCTATGGCTACACCTTC. Its protein product is CASSTTIQGGYGYTF.

This clone was seen a handful of times. The rearrangement joins TRBV6-5 to TRBJ2-3; D is possibly TRBD2 (5 bases). Germline V lookup: CDR1 MNHEY, CDR2 SVGAGI. With 10 bases removed from V and 0 bases from J, the gap between germline ends came to 14 bases. This CDR3 contains 14 residues. This CDR3 reads CATKRTASTDTQYF. The CDR3 region has the DNA TGTGCCACCAAGCGGACCGCCAGCACAGATACGCAGTATTTT.